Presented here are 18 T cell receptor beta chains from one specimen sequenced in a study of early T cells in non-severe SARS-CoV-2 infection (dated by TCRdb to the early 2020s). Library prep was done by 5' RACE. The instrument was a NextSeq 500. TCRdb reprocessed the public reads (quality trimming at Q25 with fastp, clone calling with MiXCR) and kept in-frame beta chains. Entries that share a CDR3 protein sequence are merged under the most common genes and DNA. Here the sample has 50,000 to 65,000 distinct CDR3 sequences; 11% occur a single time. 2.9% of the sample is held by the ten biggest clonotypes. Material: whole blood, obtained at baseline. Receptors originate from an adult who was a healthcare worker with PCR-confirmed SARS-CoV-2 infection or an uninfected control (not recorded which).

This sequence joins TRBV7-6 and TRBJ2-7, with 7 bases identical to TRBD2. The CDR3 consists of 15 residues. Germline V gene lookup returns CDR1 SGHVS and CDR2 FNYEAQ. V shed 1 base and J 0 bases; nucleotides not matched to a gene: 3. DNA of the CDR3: TGTGCCAGCAGCTTAGTGGCGGGAGTCTCCTACGAGCAGTACTTC. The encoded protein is CASSLVAGVSYEQYF.

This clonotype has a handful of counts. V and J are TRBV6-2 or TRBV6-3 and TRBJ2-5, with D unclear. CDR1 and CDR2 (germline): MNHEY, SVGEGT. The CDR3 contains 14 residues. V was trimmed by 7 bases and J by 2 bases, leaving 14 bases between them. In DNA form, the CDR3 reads TGTGCCAGCACCCCCCGAGGTCGTCAAGAGACCCAGTACTTC. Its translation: CASTPRGRQETQYF.

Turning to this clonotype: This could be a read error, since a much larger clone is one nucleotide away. CDR3 coding DNA: TGTGCCGTCAGTGAGTCGGTTAGGACAGGGGTGGCGGATACGCAGTATTTT. Its protein is CAVSESVRTGVADTQYF. The V gene is TRBV10-3, the J gene TRBJ2-3, with 9 bases lining up with TRBD1. The CDR3 is 17 amino acids. CDR1 is ENHRY and CDR2 is SYGVKD in the germline V gene.

The CDR3 loop reads CASARGSASYEQYF. CDR3 DNA sequence: TGTGCCAGCGCCAGGGGATCAGCCTCCTACGAGCAGTACTTC. The rearrangement links TRBV27 to TRBJ2-7, with D maybe TRBD1 (6 bases). The CDR3 is 14 residues long. V lost 8 bases, J lost 0 bases, and 14 bases lay in between. Germline-derived CDR1 and CDR2 are MNHEY and SMNVEV (reference sequence).

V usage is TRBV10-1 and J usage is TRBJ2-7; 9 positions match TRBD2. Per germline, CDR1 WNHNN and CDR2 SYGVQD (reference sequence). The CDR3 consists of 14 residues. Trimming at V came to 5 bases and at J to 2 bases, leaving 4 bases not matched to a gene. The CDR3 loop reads CASSLAGPTYEQYF. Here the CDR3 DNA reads TGCGCCAGCAGTCTAGCGGGGCCTACCTACGAGCAGTACTTC.

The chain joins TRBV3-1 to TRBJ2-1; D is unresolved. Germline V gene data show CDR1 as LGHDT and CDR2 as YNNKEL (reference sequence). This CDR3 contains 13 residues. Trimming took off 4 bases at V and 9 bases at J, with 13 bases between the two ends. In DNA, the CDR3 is TGTGCCAGCAGCCGCGACTCCCGAGGTGAGCAGTTCTTC. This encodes CASSRDSRGEQFF.

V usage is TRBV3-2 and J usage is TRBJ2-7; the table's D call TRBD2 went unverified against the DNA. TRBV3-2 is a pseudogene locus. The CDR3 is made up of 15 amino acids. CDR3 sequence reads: CASSSGTSGDIEQYF. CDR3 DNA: TGTGCCAGCAGCTCCGGGACTAGCGGGGATATCGAGCAGTACTTC.

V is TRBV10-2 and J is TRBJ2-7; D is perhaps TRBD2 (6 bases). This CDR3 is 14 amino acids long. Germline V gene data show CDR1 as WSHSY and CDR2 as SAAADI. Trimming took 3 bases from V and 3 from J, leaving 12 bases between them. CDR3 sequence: CASSDRTIRYEQYF. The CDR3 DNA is TGCGCCAGCAGTGATCGGACTATCCGCTACGAGCAGTACTTC.

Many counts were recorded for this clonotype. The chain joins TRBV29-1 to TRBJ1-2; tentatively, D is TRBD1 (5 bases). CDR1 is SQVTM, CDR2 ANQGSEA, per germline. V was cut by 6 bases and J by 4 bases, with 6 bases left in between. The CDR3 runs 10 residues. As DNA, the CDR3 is TGCAGCGTAGACAGCTATGGCTACACCTTC. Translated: CSVDSYGYTF. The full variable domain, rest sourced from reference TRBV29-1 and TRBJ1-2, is SAVISQKPSRDICQRGTSLTIQCQVDSQVTMMFWYRQQPGQSLTLIATANQGSEATYESGFVIDKFPISRPNLTFSTLTVSNMSPEDSSIYLCSVDSYGYTFGSGTRLTVV.

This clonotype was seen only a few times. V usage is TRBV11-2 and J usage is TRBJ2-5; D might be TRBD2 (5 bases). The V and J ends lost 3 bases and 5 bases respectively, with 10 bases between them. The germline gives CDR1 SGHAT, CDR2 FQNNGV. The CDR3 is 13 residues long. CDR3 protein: CASSFFRGETQYF. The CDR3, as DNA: TGTGCCAGCAGCTTTTTTCGAGGGGAGACCCAGTACTTC.

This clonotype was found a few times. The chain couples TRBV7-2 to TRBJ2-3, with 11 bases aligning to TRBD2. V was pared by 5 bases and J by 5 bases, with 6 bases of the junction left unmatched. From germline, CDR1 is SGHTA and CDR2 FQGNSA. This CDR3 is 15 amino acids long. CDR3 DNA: TGTGCCAGCAGCCTAACTAGCGGGGGTTTAGATACGCAGTATTTT. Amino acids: CASSLTSGGLDTQYF.

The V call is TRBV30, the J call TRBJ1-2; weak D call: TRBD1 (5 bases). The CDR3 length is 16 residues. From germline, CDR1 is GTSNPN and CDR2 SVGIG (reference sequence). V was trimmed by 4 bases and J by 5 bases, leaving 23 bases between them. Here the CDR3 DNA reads TGTGCCTGGAAGGGTACATCACTTCGCCCAGGGTATGGCTACACCTTC. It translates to CAWKGTSLRPGYGYTF.

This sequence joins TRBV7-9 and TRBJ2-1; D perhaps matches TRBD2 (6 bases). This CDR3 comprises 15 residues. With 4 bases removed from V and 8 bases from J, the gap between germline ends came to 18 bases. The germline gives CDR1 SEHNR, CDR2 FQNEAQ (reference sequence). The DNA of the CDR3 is TGTGCCAGCAGCTCACCCGGCGGGGCCGGGGATGAGCAGTTCTTC. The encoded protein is CASSSPGGAGDEQFF. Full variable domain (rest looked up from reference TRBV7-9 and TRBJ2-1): DTGVSQNPRHKITKRGQNVTFRCDPISEHNRLYWYRQTLGQGPEFLTYFQNEAQLEKSRLLSDRFSAERPKGSFSTLEIQRTEQGDSAMYLCASSSPGGAGDEQFFGPGTRLTVL.

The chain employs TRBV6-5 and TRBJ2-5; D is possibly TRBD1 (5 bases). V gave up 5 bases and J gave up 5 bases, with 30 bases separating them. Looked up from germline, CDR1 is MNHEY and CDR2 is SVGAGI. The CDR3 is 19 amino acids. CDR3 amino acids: CASSPYWRAGQGAMETQYF. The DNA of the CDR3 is TGTGCCAGCAGTCCCTATTGGCGTGCAGGACAAGGGGCGATGGAGACCCAGTACTTC.

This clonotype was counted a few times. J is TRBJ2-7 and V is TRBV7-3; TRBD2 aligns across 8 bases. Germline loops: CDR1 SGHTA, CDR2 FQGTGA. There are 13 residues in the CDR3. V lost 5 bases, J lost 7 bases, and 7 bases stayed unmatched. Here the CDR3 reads CASSPGGGAEQYF. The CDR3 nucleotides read TGTGCCAGCAGCCCCGGGGGGGGCGCAGAGCAGTACTTC.

The CDR3 here is CSARTFGELFF. DNA for the CDR3: TGCAGTGCTAGAACTTTCGGGGAGCTGTTTTTT. The V and J genes are TRBV20-1 and TRBJ2-2; D ambiguous. Germline V CDR1 and CDR2: DFQATT, SNEGSKA (reference sequence). V lost 2 bases and J 7 bases, leaving 5 bases between the germline ends. The CDR3 has 11 residues.

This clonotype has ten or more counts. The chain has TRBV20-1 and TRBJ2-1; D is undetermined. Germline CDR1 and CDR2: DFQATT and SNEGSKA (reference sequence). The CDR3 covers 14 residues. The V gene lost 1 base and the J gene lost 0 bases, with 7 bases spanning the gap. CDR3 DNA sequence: TGCAGTGCTAGAGTGGACCTCTCCTACAATGAGCAGTTCTTC. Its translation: CSARVDLSYNEQFF.

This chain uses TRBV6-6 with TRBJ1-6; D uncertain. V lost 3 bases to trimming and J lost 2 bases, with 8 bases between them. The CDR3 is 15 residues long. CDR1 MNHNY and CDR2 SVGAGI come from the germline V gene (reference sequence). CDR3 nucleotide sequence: TGTGCCAGCAGTTATATTGGGGCCTATAATTCACCCCTCCACTTT. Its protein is CASSYIGAYNSPLHF.